Listed here is a single TCR beta chain. Sequenced by immunoSEQ multiplex PCR; TCRdb stores in-frame clones only, minus some. The repertoire consists of about 59,000 clones, with 85% to 90% occurring once and the leading ten covering more than 4.5%. This entry belongs to a study of technical replicates of blood from a few donors. The V end was cut by 4 bases, the J end by 7 bases, with 17 bases between. Germline V lookup: CDR1 MNHEY, CDR2 SVGAGI. The CDR3 is made up of 15 amino acids. This rearrangement joins TRBV6-5 to TRBJ1-5; weak D call: TRBD1 (6 bases). The receptor's source is a human donor in good health. Some clones in this sample may be carry-over from other donors' samples. Sequenced sample: PBMCs. The CDR3 region has the DNA TGTGCCAGCAGTTCACACAACAGGGCCAACCAGCCCCAGCATTTT. Translating gives CASSSHNRANQPQHF.